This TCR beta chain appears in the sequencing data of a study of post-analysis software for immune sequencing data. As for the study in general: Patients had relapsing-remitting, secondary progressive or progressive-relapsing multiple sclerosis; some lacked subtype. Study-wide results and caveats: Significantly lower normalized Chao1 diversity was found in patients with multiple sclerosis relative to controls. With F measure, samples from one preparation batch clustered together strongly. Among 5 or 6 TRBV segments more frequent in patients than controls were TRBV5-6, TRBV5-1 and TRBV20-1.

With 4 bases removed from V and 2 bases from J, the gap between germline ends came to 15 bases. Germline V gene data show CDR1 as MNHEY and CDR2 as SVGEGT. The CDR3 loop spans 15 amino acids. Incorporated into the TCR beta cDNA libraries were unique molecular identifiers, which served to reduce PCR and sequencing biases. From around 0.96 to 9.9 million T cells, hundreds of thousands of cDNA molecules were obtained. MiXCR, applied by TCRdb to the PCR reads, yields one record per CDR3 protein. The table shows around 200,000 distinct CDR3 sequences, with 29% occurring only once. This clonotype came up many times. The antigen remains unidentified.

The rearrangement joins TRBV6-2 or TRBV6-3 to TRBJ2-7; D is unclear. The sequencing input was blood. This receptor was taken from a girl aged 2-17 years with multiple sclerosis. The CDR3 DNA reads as TGTGCCAGCAGTTCTGGGTGGTTCCCTCCCTACGAGCAGTACTTC. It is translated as CASSSGWFPPYEQYF.